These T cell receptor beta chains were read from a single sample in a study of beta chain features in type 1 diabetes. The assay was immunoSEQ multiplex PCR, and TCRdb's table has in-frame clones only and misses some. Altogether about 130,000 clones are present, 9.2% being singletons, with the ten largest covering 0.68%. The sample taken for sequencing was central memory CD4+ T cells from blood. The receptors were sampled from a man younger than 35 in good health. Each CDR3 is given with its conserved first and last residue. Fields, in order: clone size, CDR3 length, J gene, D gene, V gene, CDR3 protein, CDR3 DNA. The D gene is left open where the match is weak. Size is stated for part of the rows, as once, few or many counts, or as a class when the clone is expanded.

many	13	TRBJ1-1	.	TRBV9	CASSKGVQDGAFF	TGTGCCAGCAGCAAAGGGGTTCAGGACGGAGCTTTCTTT
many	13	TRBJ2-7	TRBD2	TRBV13	CASSLSVSTSASF	TGTGCCAGCAGCTTATCAGTGTCTACTAGCGCCAGCTTC
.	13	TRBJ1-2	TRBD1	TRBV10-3	CAISEQGEAGYTF	TGTGCCATCAGTGAACAGGGGGAAGCTGGCTACACCTTC
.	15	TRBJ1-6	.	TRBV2	CASTRVDGYNSPLHF	TGTGCCAGCACGCGGGTTGACGGCTATAATTCACCCCTCCACTTT
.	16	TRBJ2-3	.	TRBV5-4	CASSLLGQASPDTQYF	TGTGCCAGCAGCTTGTTGGGGCAGGCTTCCCCAGATACGCAGTATTTT
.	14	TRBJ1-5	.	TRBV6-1	CASSEMRGDQPQHF	TGTGCCAGCAGTGAAATGCGGGGGGATCAGCCCCAGCATTTT
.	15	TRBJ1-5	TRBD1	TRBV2	CASRGQLSSNQPQQF	TGTGCCAGCAGGGGACAGCTCTCGAGCAATCAGCCCCAGCAATTT
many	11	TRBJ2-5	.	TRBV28	CASTIQETQYF	TGTGCCAGCACTATCCAAGAGACCCAGTACTTC
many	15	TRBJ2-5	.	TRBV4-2	CASSLYRDTQETQYF	TGTGCCAGCAGCCTTTACCGGGACACTCAAGAGACCCAGTACTTC
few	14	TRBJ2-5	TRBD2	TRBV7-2	CASSLGGGQETQYF	TGTGCCAGCAGCTTAGGGGGGGGACAAGAGACCCAGTACTTC
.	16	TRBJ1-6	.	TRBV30	CAWSVRGAGANSPLHF	TGTGCCTGGAGTGTACGTGGGGCGGGAGCTAATTCACCCCTCCACTTT
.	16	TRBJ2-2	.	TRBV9	CASSVGVFSNTGELFF	TGTGCCAGCAGCGTGGGCGTATTCTCGAACACCGGGGAGCTGTTTTTT
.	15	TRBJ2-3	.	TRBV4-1	CASSLRGGLGDTQYF	TGCGCCAGCAGCCTACGCGGGGGCTTGGGGGATACGCAGTATTTT
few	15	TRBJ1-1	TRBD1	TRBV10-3	CAINDRGGLDTEAFF	TGTGCCATCAACGACAGGGGAGGTTTGGACACTGAAGCTTTCTTT
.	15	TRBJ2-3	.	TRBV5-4	CASSLARGGTDTQYF	TGTGCCAGCAGCTTGGCGAGGGGGGGGACAGATACGCAGTATTTT
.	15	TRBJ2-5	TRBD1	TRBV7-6	CASSLGQGISETQYF	TGTGCCAGCAGCTTGGGACAGGGAATCTCTGAGACCCAGTACTTC
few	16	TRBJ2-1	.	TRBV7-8	CASSPRGGDPGNEQFF	TGTGCCAGCAGCCCGAGGGGGGGAGATCCGGGAAATGAGCAGTTCTTC
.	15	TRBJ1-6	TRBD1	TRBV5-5	CASSLGPGGFSPLHF	TGTGCCAGCAGCTTGGGTCCAGGGGGCTTTTCACCCCTCCACTTT
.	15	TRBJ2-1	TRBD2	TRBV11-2	CASSRAGGTDNEQFF	TGTGCCAGCAGCCGAGCGGGGGGGACCGACAATGAGCAGTTCTTC
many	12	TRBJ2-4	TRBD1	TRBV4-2	CASSRDGTELVF	TGTGCCAGCAGTCGAGACGGGACAGAGCTTGTCTTC
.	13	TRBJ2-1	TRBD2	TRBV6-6	CASSYSGRNEQFF	TGTGCCAGCAGTTACTCCGGGAGGAATGAGCAGTTCTTC
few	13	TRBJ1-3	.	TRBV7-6	CASSFQEANTIYF	TGTGCCAGCAGCTTTCAGGAGGCGAACACCATATATTTT
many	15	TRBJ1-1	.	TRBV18	CASSPPRLANTEAFF	TGTGCCAGCTCACCACCGCGGCTAGCAAACACTGAAGCTTTCTTT
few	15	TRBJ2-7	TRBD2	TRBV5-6	CASSLGGLAFYEQYF	TGTGCCAGCAGCTTGGGGGGACTAGCATTCTACGAGCAGTACTTC
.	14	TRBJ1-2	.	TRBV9	CASSGGGSNYGYTF	TGTGCCAGCAGCGGGGGAGGCTCCAACTATGGCTACACCTTC
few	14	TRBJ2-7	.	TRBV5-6	CASSLKGQTYEQYF	TGTGCCAGCAGCTTGAAAGGACAGACTTACGAGCAGTACTTC
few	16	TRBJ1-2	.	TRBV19	CASSIRPGTTSNGYTF	TGTGCCAGTAGTATCCGTCCGGGGACAACCAGCAATGGCTACACCTTC
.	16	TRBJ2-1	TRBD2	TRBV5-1	CASSLTSGVSYNEQFF	TGCGCCAGCAGCTTGACTAGCGGGGTCTCCTACAATGAGCAGTTCTTC
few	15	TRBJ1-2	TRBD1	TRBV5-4	CASSTTGTGIYGYTF	TGTGCCAGCAGCACTACCGGGACAGGGATCTATGGCTACACCTTC
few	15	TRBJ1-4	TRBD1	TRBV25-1	CASSNPTGPVGKLFF	TGTGCCAGCAGCAACCCGACAGGGCCCGTTGGAAAACTGTTTTTT
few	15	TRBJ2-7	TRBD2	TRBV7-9	CASSLSGGASVEQYF	TGTGCCAGCAGCTTAAGCGGGGGCGCTAGCGTGGAGCAGTACTTC
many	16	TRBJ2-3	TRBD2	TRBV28	CASTPGGTWSTDTQYF	TGTGCCAGCACGCCCGGGGGGACTTGGAGTACAGATACGCAGTATTTT
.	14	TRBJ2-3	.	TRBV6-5	CASSFGGSTDTQYF	TGTGCCAGCAGTTTCGGGGGTAGCACAGATACGCAGTATTTT
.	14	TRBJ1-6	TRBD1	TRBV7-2	CASSPDRGNSPLHF	TGTGCCAGCAGCCCTGACAGGGGGAATTCACCCCTCCACTTT
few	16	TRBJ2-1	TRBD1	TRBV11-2	CASSLRRDREFGEQFF	TGTGCCAGCAGCCTTCGCCGGGACAGGGAATTCGGTGAGCAGTTCTTC
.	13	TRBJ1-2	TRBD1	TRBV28	CATHTGALYGYTF	TGTGCCACCCACACAGGGGCCCTCTATGGCTACACCTTC
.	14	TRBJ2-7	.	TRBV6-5	CASLSGDTNYEQYF	TGTGCCAGCCTCTCTGGGGACACCAACTACGAGCAGTACTTC
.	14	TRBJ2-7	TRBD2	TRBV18	CASSPLAGAYEQYF	TGTGCCAGCTCTCCACTAGCGGGGGCCTACGAGCAGTACTTC
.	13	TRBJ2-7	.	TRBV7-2	CASSYGSSYEQYF	TGTGCCAGCAGCTACGGGAGCTCCTACGAGCAGTACTTC
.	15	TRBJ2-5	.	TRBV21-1	CASSSLAAQKETQYF	TGTGCCAGCAGCTCCCTAGCTGCACAGAAAGAGACCCAGTACTTC
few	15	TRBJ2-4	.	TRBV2	CASRGGAAAKNIQYF	TGTGCCAGCAGAGGGGGGGCCGCAGCCAAAAACATTCAGTACTTC
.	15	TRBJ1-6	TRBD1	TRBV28	CASSSARDRVSPLHF	TGTGCCAGCAGTTCCGCCCGGGACAGGGTTTCACCCCTCCACTTT
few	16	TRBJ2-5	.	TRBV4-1	CASSQGTGPRQETQYF	TGCGCCAGCAGCCAAGGAACAGGCCCCCGGCAAGAGACCCAGTACTTC
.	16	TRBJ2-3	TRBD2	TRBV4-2	CASRATYSGGTDTQYF	TGTGCCAGCAGGGCGACCTATAGCGGGGGCACAGATACGCAGTATTTT
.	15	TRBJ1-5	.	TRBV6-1	CASTHTETSNQPQHF	TGTGCCAGCACCCACACAGAGACTAGCAATCAGCCCCAGCATTTT
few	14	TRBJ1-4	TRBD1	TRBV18	CASSAGTASEKLFF	TGTGCCAGCTCAGCCGGGACAGCATCCGAAAAACTGTTTTTT
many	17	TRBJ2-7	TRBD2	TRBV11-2	CASSSAGTSVAVHEQYF	TGTGCCAGCAGCTCAGCCGGGACTAGTGTAGCTGTCCACGAGCAGTACTTC
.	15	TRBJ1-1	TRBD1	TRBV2	CASSDLGQGRTEAFF	TGTGCCAGCAGTGATCTAGGACAGGGGAGGACTGAAGCTTTCTTT
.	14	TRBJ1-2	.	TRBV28	CASSFRQANYGYTF	TGTGCCAGCAGTTTTCGGCAGGCTAACTATGGCTACACCTTC
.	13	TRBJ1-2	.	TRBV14	CASSQGANYGYTF	TGTGCCAGCAGCCAAGGGGCCAACTATGGCTACACCTTC
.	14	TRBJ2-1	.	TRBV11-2	CASSLTAPYNEQFF	TGTGCCAGCAGCTTAACAGCCCCTTACAATGAGCAGTTCTTC
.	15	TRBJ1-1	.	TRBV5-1	CASSPSQGRAPEAFF	TGCGCCAGCAGCCCGAGCCAGGGGCGGGCACCCGAAGCTTTCTTT
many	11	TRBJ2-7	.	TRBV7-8	CASSPQNEQYF	TGTGCCAGCAGCCCGCAGAACGAGCAGTACTTC
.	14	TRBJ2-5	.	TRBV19	CASTSRTTQETQYF	TGTGCCAGCACTAGCCGGACTACCCAAGAGACCCAGTACTTC
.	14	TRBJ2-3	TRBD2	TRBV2	CASSGLAGGDTQYF	TGTGCCAGCAGCGGACTAGCGGGGGGAGATACGCAGTATTTT